This T cell receptor (beta chain) was retrieved from a study of blood T cell repertoires in COVID-19. Study information: PBMCs, B-cell-depleted T cells, or T cells were the source of the cDNA or gDNA that made up the material.

Germline-derived CDR1 and CDR2 are SGHNT and YYREEE (reference sequence). This CDR3 has 12 amino acids. J lost 7 bases, V lost 9 bases, and 8 bases had no gene match. Original processing notes: Reference gene primers were amplified, and this amplification served to estimate nucleated cell counts. Clones were sequenced by immunoSEQ multiplex PCR, and TCRdb holds only the in-frame ones, with some missing. That table gives V, J and clone size, and the DNA gave D and trimming. The sample has just over 650,000 clones; just under 90% are singletons. This TCR came from a woman aged 18-30 years with acute or convalescent COVID-19. What was sequenced was peripheral blood. This chain connects TRBV5-4 to TRBJ2-7, with TRBD2 matching over 9 bases. The CDR3 is CAISRGGGEQYF. The CDR3 coding sequence is TGTGCCATATCTCGCGGGGGGGGAGAGCAGTACTTC. Looking up the rest from reference TRBV5-4 and TRBJ2-7 gives the full variable domain: ETGVTQSPTHLIKTRGQQVTLRCSSQSGHNTVSWYQQALGQGPQFIFQYYREEENGRGNFPPRFSGLQFPNYSSELNVNALELDDSALYLCAISRGGGEQYFGPGTRLTVT.